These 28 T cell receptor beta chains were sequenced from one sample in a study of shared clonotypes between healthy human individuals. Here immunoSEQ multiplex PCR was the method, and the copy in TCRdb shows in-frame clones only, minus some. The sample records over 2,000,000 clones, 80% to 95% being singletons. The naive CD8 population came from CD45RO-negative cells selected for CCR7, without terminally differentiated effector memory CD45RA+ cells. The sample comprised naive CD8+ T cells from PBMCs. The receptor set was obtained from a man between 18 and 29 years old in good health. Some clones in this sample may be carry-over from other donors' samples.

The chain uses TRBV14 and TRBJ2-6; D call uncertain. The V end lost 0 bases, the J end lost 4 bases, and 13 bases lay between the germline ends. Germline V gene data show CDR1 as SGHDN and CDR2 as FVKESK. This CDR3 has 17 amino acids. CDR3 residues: CASSQDFRKVGANVLTF. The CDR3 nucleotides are TGTGCCAGCAGCCAAGATTTCAGGAAAGTCGGGGCCAACGTCCTGACTTTC.

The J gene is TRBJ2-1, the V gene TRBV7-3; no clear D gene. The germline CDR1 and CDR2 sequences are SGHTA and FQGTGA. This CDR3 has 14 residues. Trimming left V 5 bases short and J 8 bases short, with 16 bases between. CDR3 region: CASSDPLGGDEQFF. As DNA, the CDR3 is TGTGCCAGCAGCGACCCCCTGGGCGGCGATGAGCAGTTCTTC.

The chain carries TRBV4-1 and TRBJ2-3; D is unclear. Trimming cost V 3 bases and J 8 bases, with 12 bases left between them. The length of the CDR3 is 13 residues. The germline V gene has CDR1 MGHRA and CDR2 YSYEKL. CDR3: CASSHNGPGTQYF. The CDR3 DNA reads TGCGCCAGCAGCCATAACGGTCCGGGTACGCAGTATTTT.

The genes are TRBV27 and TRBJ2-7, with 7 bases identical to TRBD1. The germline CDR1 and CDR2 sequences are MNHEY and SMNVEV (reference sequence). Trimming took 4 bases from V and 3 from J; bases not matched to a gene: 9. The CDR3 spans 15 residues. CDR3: CASSSSQGLGYEQYF. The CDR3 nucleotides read TGTGCCAGCAGTTCCTCACAGGGGCTCGGCTACGAGCAGTACTTC.

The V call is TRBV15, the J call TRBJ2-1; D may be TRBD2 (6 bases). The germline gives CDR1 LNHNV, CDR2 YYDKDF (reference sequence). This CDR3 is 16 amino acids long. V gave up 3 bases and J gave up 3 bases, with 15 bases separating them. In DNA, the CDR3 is TGTGCCACCAGCAGCCCCCGGGAGATGGTCTACAATGAGCAGTTCTTC. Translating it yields CATSSPREMVYNEQFF.

The CDR3 sequence: CASSDTRSYNEQFF. CDR3 in DNA: TGTGCCAGCAGTGACACCCGCTCCTACAATGAGCAGTTCTTC. The V gene is TRBV7-2, the J gene TRBJ2-1, with D hard to call. Germline V lookup: CDR1 SGHTA, CDR2 FQGNSA. V was clipped by 6 bases and J by 0 bases, with 9 bases between them. This CDR3 is 14 amino acids long.

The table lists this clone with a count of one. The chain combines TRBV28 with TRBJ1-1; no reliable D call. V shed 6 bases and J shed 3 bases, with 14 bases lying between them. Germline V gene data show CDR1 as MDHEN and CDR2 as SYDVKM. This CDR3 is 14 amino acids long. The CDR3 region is CASSRRLRDTEAFF. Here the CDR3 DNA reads TGTGCCAGCAGCCGTCGTTTGAGGGACACTGAAGCTTTCTTT.

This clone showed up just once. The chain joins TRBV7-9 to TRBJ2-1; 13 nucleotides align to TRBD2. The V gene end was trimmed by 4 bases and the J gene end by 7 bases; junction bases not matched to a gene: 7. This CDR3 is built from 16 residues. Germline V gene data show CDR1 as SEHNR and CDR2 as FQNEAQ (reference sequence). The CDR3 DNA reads TGTGCCAGCAGCTCACTAGCGGGAGGGCCTATGAATGAGCAGTTCTTC. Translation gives CASSSLAGGPMNEQFF.

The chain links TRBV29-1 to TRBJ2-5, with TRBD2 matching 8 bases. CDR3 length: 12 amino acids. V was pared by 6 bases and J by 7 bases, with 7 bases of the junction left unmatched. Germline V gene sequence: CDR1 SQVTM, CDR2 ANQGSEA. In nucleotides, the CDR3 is TGCAGCGTACTTAGCGGGGAGGGGACCCAGTACTTC. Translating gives CSVLSGEGTQYF.

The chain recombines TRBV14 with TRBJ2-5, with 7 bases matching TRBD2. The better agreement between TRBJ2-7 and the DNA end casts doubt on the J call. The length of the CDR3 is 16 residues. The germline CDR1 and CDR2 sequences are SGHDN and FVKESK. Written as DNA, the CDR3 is TGTGCCAGCAGCCACTCCTTGGGGCTAGCGGTCTACGAGCAGTACTTC. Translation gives CASSHSLGLAVYEQYF.

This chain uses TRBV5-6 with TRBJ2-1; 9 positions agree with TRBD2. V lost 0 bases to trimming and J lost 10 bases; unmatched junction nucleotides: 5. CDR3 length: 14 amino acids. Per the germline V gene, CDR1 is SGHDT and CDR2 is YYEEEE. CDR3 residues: CASSLGGRAWEQFF. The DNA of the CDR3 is TGTGCCAGCAGCTTGGGCGGGAGGGCCTGGGAGCAGTTCTTC.

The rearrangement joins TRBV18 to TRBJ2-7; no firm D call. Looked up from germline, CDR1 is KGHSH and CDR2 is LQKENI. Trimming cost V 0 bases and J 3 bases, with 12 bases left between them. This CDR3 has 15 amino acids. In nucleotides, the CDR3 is TGTGCCAGCTCACCACCGAAAGGGATCAACTACGAGCAGTACTTC. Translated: CASSPPKGINYEQYF.

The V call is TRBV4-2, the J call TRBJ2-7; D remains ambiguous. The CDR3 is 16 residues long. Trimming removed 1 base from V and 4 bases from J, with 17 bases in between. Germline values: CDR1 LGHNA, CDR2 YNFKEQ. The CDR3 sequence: CASSQAGSQGLYEQYF. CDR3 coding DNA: TGTGCCAGCAGCCAAGCTGGGTCTCAAGGGTTATACGAGCAGTACTTC.

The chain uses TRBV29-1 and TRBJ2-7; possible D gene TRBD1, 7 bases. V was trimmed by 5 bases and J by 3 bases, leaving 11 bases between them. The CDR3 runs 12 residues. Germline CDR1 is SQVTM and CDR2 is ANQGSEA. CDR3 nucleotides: TGCAGCGTTATGCAGGGGGGCTACGAGCAGTACTTC. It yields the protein CSVMQGGYEQYF.

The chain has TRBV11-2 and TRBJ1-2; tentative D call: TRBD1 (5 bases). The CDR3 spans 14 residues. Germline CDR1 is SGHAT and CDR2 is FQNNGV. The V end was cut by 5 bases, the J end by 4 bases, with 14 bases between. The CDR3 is CASSPTGTVYGYTF. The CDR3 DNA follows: TGTGCCAGCAGCCCTACCGGGACGGTCTATGGCTACACCTTC. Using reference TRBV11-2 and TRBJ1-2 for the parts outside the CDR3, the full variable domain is EAGVAQSPRYKIIEKRQSVAFWCNPISGHATLYWYQQILGQGPKLLIQFQNNGVVDDSQLPKDRFSAERLKGVDSTLKIQPAKLEDSAVYLCASSPTGTVYGYTFGSGTRLTVV.

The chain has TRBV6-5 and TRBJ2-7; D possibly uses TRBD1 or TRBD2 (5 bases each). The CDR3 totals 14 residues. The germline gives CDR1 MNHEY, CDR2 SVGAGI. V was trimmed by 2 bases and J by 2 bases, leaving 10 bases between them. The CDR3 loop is CASSYRDGAYEQYF. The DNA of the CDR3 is TGTGCCAGCAGTTACCGGGACGGAGCCTACGAGCAGTACTTC.

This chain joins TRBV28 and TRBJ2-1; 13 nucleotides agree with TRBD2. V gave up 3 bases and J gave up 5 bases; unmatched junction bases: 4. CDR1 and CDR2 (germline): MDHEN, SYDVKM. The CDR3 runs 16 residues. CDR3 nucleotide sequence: TGTGCCAGCAGTTTGCGGGGGACTAGCGGGAACAATGAGCAGTTCTTC. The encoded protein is CASSLRGTSGNNEQFF.

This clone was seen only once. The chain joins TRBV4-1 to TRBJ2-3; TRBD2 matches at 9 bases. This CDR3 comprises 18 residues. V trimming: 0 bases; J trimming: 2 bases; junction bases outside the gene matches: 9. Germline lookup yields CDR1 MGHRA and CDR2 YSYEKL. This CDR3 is CASSQEGGTSRYTDTQYF. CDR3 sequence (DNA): TGCGCCAGCAGCCAAGAAGGAGGGACTAGCAGATACACAGATACGCAGTATTTT.

CDR3: CASGATDRDIEQYF. CDR3 bases: TGTGCCAGCGGGGCAACAGACCGGGACATAGAGCAGTACTTC. V usage is TRBV27 and J usage is TRBJ2-7, with D maybe TRBD1 (6 bases). This CDR3 is built from 14 residues. The ends were cut back, 8 bases at V and 7 bases at J, with 21 bases in the middle. Germline V gene data show CDR1 as MNHEY and CDR2 as SMNVEV (reference sequence).

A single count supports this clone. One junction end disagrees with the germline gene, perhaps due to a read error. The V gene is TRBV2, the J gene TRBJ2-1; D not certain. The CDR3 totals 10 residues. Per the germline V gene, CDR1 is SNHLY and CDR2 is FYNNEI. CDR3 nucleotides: TGTGCCAGCCTTCCCGGTGCTCTGATCTTC. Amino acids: CASLPGALIF.

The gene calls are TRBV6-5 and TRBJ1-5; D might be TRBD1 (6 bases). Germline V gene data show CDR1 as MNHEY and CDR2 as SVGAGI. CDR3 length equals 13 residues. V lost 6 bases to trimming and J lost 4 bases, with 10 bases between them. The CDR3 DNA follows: TGTGCCAGCAGCTTGACAGGTAATCAGCCCCAGCATTTT. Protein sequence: CASSLTGNQPQHF.

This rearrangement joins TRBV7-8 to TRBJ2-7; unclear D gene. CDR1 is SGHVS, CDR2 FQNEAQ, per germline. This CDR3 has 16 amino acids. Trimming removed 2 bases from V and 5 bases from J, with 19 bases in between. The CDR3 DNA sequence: TGTGCCAGCAGCTTATTAGTCGGGCGATTGGTCGACGAGCAGTACTTC. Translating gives CASSLLVGRLVDEQYF.

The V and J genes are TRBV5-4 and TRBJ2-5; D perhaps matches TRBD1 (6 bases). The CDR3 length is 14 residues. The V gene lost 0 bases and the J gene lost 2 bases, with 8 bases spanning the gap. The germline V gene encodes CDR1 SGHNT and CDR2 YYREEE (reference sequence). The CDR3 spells CASSLGQAQETQYF. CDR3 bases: TGTGCCAGCAGCTTGGGACAGGCGCAAGAGACCCAGTACTTC.

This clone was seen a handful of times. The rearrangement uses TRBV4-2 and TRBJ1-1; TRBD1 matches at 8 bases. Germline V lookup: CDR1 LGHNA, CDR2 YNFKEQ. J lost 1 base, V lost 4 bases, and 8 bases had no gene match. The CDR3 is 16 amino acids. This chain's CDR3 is CASSPESGTGNTEAFF. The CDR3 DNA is TGTGCCAGCAGCCCCGAGTCCGGGACAGGGAACACTGAAGCTTTCTTT.

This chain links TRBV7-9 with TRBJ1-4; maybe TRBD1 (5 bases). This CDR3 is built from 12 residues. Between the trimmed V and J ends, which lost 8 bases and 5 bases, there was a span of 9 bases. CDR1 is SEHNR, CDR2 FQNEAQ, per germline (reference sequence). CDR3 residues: CASSGENEKLFF. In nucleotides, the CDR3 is TGTGCCAGCTCGGGGGAGAATGAAAAACTGTTTTTT.

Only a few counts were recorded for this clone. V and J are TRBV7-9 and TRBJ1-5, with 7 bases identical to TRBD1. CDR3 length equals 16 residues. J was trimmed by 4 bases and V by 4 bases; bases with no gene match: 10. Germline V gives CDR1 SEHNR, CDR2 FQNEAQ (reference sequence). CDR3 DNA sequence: TGTGCCAGCAGCTCAGCTGGAGGGACAGCTAATCAGCCCCAGCATTTT. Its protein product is CASSSAGGTANQPQHF.

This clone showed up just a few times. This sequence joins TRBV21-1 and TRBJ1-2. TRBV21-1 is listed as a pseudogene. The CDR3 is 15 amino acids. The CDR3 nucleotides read TGTGCCAGCGGCCCAATTCCAGCGCCAGTTGTGGGCTACACCTTC. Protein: CASGPIPAPVVGYTF.

For the CDR3, the DNA is TGTGCCAGCAGTTTAGGTGCGCTAGTTGAAAAGTTCTTC. This codes for CASSLGALVEKFF. The chain has TRBV27 and TRBJ2-1; D is ambiguous. CDR1 MNHEY and CDR2 SMNVEV come from the germline V gene (reference sequence). Trimming pared 2 bases from V and 14 bases from J, leaving 16 bases between. This CDR3 spans 13 amino acids.